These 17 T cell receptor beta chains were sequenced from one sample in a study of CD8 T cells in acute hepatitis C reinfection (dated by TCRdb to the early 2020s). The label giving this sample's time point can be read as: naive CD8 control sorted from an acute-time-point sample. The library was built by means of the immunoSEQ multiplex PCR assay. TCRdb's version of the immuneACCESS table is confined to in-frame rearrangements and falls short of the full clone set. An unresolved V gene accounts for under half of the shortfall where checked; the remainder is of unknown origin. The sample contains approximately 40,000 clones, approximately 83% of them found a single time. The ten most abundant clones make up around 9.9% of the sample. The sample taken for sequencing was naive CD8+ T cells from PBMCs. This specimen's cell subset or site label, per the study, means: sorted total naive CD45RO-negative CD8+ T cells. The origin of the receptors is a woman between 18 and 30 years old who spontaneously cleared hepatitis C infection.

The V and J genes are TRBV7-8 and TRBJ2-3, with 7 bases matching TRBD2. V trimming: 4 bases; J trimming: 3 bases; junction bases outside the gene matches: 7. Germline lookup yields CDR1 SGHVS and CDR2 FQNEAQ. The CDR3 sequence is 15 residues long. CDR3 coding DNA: TGTGCCAGCAGCTATTCCCGACTAGCAACAGATACGCAGTATTTT. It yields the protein CASSYSRLATDTQYF.

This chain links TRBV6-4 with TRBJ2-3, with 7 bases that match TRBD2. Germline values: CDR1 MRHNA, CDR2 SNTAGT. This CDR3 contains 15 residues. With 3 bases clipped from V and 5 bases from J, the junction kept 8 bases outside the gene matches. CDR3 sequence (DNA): TGTGCCAGCAGTGAGAGGGCGGGAGTATTAGATACGCAGTATTTT. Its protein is CASSERAGVLDTQYF.

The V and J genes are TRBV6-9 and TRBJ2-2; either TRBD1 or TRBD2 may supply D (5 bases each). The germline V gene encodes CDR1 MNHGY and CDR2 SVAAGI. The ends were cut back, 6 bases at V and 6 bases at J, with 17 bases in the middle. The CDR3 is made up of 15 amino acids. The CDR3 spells CASSHKEGFSGELFF. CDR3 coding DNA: TGTGCCAGCAGCCACAAAGAGGGGTTTTCCGGGGAGCTGTTTTTT.

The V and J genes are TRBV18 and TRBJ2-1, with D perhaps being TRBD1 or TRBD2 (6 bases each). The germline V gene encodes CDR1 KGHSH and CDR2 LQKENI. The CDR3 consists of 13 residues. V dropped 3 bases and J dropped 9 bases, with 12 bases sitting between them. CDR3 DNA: TGTGCCAGCTCACCCACGGGGGCCCGTGAGCAGTTCTTC. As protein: CASSPTGAREQFF. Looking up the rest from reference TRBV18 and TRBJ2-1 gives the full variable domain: NAGVMQNPRHLVRRRGQEARLRCSPMKGHSHVYWYRQLPEEGLKFMVYLQKENIIDESGMPKERFSAEFPKEGPSILRIQQVVRGDSAAYFCASSPTGAREQFFGPGTRLTVL.

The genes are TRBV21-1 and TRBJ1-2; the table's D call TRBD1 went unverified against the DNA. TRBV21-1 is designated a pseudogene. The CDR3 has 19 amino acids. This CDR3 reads CASSKAPGVRTGRIKGYTF. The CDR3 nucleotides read TGTGCCAGCAGCAAAGCGCCGGGGGTGAGGACAGGCCGCATTAAGGGCTACACCTTC.

The DNA of the CDR3 is TGTGCCAGCAGCTTATCTTCGGAAGAGCAGTACTTC. This codes for CASSLSSEEQYF. The genes are TRBV5-4 and TRBJ2-7; no firm D call. The CDR3 totals 12 residues. V was pared by 2 bases and J by 7 bases, with 10 bases between. CDR1 is SGHNT and CDR2 is YYREEE in the germline V gene (reference sequence).

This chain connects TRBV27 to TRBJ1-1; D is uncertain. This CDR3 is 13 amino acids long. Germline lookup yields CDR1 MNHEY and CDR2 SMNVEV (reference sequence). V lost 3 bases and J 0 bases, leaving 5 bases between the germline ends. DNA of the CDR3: TGTGCCAGCAGTTTGTCGGTGAACACTGAAGCTTTCTTT. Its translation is CASSLSVNTEAFF.

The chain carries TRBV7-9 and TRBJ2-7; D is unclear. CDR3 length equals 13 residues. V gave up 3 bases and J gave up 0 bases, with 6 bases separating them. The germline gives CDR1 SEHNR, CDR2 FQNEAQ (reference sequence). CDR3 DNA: TGTGCCAGCAGCTTCGAAAGCTCCTACGAGCAGTACTTC. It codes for CASSFESSYEQYF.

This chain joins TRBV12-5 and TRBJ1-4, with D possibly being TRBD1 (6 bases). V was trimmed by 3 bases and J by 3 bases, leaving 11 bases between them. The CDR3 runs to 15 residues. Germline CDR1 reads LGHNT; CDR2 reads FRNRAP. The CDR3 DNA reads TGTGCTAGTGGTTTCCAGCCAGGGGCTAATGAAAAACTGTTTTTT. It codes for CASGFQPGANEKLFF.

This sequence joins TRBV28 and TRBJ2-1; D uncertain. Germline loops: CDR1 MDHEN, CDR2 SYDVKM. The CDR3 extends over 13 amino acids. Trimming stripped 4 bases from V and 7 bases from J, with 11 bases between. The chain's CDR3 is CASSYETRNEQFF. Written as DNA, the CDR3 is TGTGCCAGCAGTTATGAAACGCGTAATGAGCAGTTCTTC.

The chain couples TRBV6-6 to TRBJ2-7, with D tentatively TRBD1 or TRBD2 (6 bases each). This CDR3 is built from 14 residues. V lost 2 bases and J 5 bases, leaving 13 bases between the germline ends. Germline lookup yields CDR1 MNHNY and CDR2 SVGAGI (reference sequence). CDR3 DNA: TGTGCCAGCAGTTACCGGGGGCTGGGGGACGAGCAGTACTTC. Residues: CASSYRGLGDEQYF.

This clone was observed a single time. CDR3 DNA: TGTGCCAGCAAGCGGGACCCACAAGAGACCCAGTACTTC. This sequence encodes CASKRDPQETQYF. The rearrangement uses TRBV28 and TRBJ2-5; 7 bases line up with TRBD2. With V trimmed by 7 bases and J by 2 bases, 4 bases remained unmatched. This CDR3 has 13 residues. CDR1 MDHEN and CDR2 SYDVKM come from the germline V gene.

This CDR3 is CARIRDREAGGYGYTF. For the CDR3, the DNA is TGTGCCAGAATCCGGGACAGGGAGGCGGGAGGCTATGGCTACACCTTC. V is TRBV2 and J is TRBJ1-2; 9 bases align to TRBD1. V shed 9 bases and J 4 bases; nucleotides not matched to a gene: 15. CDR3 length: 16 amino acids. Germline V gene sequence: CDR1 SNHLY, CDR2 FYNNEI. Full variable domain (remainder filled in from reference TRBV2 and TRBJ1-2): EPEVTQTPSHQVTQMGQEVILRCVPISNHLYFYWYRQILGQKVEFLVSFYNNEISEKSEIFDDQFSVERPDGSNFTLKIRSTKLEDSAMYFCARIRDREAGGYGYTFGSGTRLTVV.

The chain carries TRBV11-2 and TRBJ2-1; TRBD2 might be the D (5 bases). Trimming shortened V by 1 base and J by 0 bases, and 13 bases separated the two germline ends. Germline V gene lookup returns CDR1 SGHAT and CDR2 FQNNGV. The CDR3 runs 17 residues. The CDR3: CASSLAGWRVSYNEQFF. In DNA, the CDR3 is TGTGCCAGCAGCTTAGCGGGATGGCGGGTCTCCTACAATGAGCAGTTCTTC.

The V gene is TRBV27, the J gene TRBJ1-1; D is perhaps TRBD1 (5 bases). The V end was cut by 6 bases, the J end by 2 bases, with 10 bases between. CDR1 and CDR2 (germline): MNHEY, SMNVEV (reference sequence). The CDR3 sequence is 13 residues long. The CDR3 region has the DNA TGTGCCAGCAGCATGGGACGCAACACTGAAGCTTTCTTT. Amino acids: CASSMGRNTEAFF.

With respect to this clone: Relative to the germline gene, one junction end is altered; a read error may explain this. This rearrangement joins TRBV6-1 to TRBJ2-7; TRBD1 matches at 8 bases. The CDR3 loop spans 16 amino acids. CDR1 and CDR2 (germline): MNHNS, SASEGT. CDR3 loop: CAISEPGTGGLYEQYF. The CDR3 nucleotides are TGTGCCATCAGTGAGCCCGGGACAGGTGGGCTCTACGAGCAGTACTTC.

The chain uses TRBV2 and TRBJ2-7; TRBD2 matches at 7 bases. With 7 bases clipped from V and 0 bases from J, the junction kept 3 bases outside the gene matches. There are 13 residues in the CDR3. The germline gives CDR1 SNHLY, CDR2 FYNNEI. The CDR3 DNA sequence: TGTGCCAGCATAGGGGACTACTCCTACGAGCAGTACTTC. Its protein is CASIGDYSYEQYF.